This T cell receptor beta chain was identified during a study of T cells expressing NK-cell markers. About the research overall: Sequencing of TCR beta repertoires drew on sorted CD3+CD56+NKG2C+, CD3+CD56+NKG2C- and CD3+CD56-NKG2C+ T cells. Findings and limits, study-wide: These same clonotypes (in four donors) also led the CD3+CD56-NKG2C+ fraction.

The CDR3 has 18 residues. About this clonotype itself: No antigen is known for it.

TCRdb re-called the 5' RACE reads; every CDR3 protein appears as one record, without DNA. Seen in this sample are 350,000 to 400,000 distinct CDR3 sequences; the ten most common clones hold about 10%. J is TRBJ2-2 and V is TRBV12-3 or TRBV12-4; the D gene TCRdb calls, TRBD2, cannot be checked with no DNA. The sample consisted of blood T cells: a sorted CD56 or NKG2C T cell subset, CD4+ or CD8+ T cells, or bulk PBMC T cells (not recorded which). The receptor was derived from a woman aged 45-65 years in good health. CDR3 loop: CASSGGFGTSVNTGELFF.